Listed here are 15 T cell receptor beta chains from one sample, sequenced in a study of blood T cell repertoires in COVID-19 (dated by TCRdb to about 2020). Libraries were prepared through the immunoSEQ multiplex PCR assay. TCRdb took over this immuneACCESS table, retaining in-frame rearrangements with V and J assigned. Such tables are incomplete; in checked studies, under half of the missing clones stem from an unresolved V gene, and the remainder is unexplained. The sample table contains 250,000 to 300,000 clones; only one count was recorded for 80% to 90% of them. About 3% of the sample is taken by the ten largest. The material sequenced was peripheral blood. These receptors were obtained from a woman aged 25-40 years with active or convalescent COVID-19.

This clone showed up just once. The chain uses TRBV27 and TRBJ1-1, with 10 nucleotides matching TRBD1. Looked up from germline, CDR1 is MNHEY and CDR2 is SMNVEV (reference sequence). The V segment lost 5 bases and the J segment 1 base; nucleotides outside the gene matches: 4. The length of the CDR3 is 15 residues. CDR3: CASSPRDRGNTEAFF. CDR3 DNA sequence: TGTGCCAGCAGTCCTAGGGACAGGGGGAACACTGAAGCTTTCTTT.

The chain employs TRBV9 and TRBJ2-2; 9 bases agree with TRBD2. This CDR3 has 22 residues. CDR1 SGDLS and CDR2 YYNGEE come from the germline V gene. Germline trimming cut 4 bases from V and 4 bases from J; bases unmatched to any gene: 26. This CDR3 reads CASSPPLPGTSFIGGSTGELFF. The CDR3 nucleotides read TGTGCCAGCAGCCCGCCCTTACCCGGGACTAGCTTTATCGGCGGATCCACCGGGGAGCTGTTTTTT.

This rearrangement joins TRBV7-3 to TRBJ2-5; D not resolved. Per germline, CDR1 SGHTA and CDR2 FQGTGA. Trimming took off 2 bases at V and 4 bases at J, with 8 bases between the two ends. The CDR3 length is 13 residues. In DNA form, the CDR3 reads TGTGCCAGCAGCTTATTTACTGGAGAGACCCAGTACTTC. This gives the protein CASSLFTGETQYF.

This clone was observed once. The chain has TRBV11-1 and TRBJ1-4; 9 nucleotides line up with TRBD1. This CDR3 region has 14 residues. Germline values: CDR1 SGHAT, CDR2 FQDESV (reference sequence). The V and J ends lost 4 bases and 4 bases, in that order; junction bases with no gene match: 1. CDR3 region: CASSSGQGNEKLFF. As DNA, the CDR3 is TGTGCCAGCAGCTCGGGACAGGGTAATGAAAAACTGTTTTTT.

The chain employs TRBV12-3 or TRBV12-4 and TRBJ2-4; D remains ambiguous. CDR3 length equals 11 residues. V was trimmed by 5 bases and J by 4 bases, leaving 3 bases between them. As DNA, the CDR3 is TGTGCCAGCAGTCTTAAAAACATTCAGTACTTC. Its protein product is CASSLKNIQYF.

The CDR3 DNA reads as TGTGCCAGCAGTCAGGGCGCCCCTAGCTCCTACGAGCAGTACTTC. Translated: CASSQGAPSSYEQYF. This rearrangement joins TRBV7-2 to TRBJ2-7; TRBD1 is a possible D gene (5 bases). The CDR3 is 15 residues long. The germline V gene encodes CDR1 SGHTA and CDR2 FQGNSA. V gave up 6 bases and J gave up 0 bases, with 15 bases separating them.

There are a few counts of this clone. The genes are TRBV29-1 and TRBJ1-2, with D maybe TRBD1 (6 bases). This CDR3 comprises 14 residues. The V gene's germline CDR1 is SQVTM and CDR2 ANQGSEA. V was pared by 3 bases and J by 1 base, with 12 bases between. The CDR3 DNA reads TGCAGCGTTGAGACAGGAGCAGATAACTATGGCTACACCTTC. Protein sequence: CSVETGADNYGYTF. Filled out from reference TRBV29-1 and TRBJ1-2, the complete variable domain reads SAVISQKPSRDICQRGTSLTIQCQVDSQVTMMFWYRQQPGQSLTLIATANQGSEATYESGFVIDKFPISRPNLTFSTLTVSNMSPEDSSIYLCSVETGADNYGYTFGSGTRLTVV.

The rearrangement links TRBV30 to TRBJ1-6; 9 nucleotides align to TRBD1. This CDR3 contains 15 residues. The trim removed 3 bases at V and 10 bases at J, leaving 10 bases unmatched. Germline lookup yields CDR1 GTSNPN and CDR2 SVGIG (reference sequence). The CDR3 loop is CAWSIARTGVSPLHF. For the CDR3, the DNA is TGTGCCTGGAGCATAGCGAGGACAGGGGTCTCACCCCTCCACTTT.

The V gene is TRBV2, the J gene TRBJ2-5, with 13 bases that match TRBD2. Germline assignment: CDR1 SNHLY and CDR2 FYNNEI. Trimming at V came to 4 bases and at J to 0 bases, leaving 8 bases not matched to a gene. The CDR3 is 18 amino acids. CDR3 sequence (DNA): TGTGCCAGCAGTGGGGAAACTAGCGGGGGGGTGTACCAAGAGACCCAGTACTTC. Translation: CASSGETSGGVYQETQYF.

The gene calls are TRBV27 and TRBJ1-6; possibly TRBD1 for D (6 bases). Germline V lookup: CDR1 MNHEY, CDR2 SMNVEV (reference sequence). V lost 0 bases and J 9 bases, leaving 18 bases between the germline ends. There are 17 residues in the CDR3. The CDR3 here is CASSLSGGPTRASPLHF. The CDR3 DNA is TGTGCCAGCAGTTTATCGGGGGGGCCCACGCGGGCTTCACCCCTCCACTTT.

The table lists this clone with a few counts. This chain's CDR3 is CASRYTNEQYF. In DNA form, the CDR3 reads TGTGCCAGCAGGTACACTAACGAGCAGTACTTC. The V gene is TRBV28, the J gene TRBJ2-7; D unresolved. V dropped 6 bases and J dropped 5 bases, with 8 bases sitting between them. Germline CDR1 is MDHEN and CDR2 is SYDVKM. CDR3 length: 11 amino acids.

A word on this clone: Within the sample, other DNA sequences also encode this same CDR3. CDR3 protein: CAWSVQGNGELFF. CDR3 DNA: TGTGCCTGGAGTGTACAGGGGAATGGGGAGCTGTTTTTT. The chain recombines TRBV30 with TRBJ2-2; 7 bases map to TRBD1. Trimming removed 0 bases from V and 8 bases from J; junction bases left unmatched: 3. Germline CDR1 is GTSNPN and CDR2 is SVGIG (reference sequence). This CDR3 is built from 13 residues.

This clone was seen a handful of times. CDR3 protein: CASSSYTTTYNEQFF. The CDR3 DNA is TGTGCCAGCAGCTCTTATACCACGACATACAATGAGCAGTTCTTC. This chain connects TRBV5-4 to TRBJ2-1; D is unclear. Germline-derived CDR1 and CDR2 are SGHNT and YYREEE (reference sequence). The CDR3 consists of 15 residues. V was cut by 3 bases and J by 4 bases, with 14 bases left in between.

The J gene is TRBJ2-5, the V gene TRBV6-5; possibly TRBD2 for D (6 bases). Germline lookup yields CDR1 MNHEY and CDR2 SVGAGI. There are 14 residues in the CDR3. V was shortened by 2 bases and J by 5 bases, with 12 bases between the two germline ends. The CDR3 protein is CASSYSGGLETQYF. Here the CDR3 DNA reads TGTGCCAGCAGTTACAGTGGGGGGTTGGAGACCCAGTACTTC.

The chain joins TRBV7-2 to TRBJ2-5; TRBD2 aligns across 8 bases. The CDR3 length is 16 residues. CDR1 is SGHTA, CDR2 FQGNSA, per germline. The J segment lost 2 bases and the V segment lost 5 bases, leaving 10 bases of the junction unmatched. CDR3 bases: TGTGCCAGCAGCCCCGGGGGGGCGAGGGGGCAAGAGACCCAGTACTTC. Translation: CASSPGGARGQETQYF.